The following is a T cell receptor (beta chain) sequence with its context. Germline-derived CDR1 and CDR2 are SGHDN and FVKESK. CDR3 size: 14 residues. V lost 0 bases and J lost 6, with 6 bases in between. Researchers used genomic DNA as the template to profile TCR beta VDJ and CDR3. TCRdb reprocessed the reads with MiXCR, giving one entry per CDR3 protein. Among fewer than 200,000 distinct CDR3 sequences listed, 45% to 60% were seen once. The entry originates in a study of CD8+CD57+ T cells in acquired aplastic anemia. The sequenced patients had an expansion of CD8+CD57+ cells seen by flow cytometry. This chain uses TRBV14 with TRBJ1-6; no clear D. Input material: sorted CD4+, CD8+, or CD8+CD57+ T cells (not recorded which) from PBMCs. The receptor was isolated from a human donor with aplastic anemia. CDR3 protein: CASSQDVPNSPLHF. CDR3 DNA sequence: TGTGCCAGCAGCCAAGATGTACCTAATTCACCCCTCCACTTT.